This entry lists 30 T cell receptor beta chains sequenced from one sample in a study of cytomegalovirus exposure and HLA in healthy donors. Vbeta (60) and Jbeta (13) primers were used in the PCR. Profiled with immunoSEQ multiplex PCR; TCRdb holds only in-frame clones, not every one. The sample records some 120,000 clones, over 70% being singletons. Sequenced material: PBMCs. The source of these receptors is a woman in her forties in good health and CMV-seropositive.

The rearrangement uses TRBV6-5 and TRBJ1-1; tentative D call: TRBD1 (6 bases). The CDR3 has 15 residues. The germline V gene has CDR1 MNHEY and CDR2 SVGAGI. Trimming pared 7 bases from V and 5 bases from J, leaving 20 bases between. The CDR3 DNA follows: TGTGCCAGCACCGCTGGATGGGAGGGGGGAACTGAAGCTTTCTTT. The encoded protein is CASTAGWEGGTEAFF.

This chain uses TRBV7-9 with TRBJ2-1; D perhaps matches TRBD2 (5 bases). This CDR3 has 15 residues. V was shortened by 1 base and J by 4 bases, with 11 bases between the two germline ends. From germline, CDR1 is SEHNR and CDR2 FQNEAQ (reference sequence). For the CDR3, the DNA is TGTGCCAGCAGCTTAGGGTCTAGCAGGTACAATGAGCAGTTCTTC. Translating gives CASSLGSSRYNEQFF. The entire variable domain, with the rest obtained from reference TRBV7-9 and TRBJ2-1, is as follows: DTGVSQNPRHKITKRGQNVTFRCDPISEHNRLYWYRQTLGQGPEFLTYFQNEAQLEKSRLLSDRFSAERPKGSFSTLEIQRTEQGDSAMYLCASSLGSSRYNEQFFGPGTRLTVL.

This clone has a handful of counts. In DNA form, the CDR3 reads TGTGCCAGCATCCTCCAGGGGCCGCGGGACGAGCAGTACTTC. As protein: CASILQGPRDEQYF. The chain employs TRBV5-6 and TRBJ2-7; TRBD1 is a possible D gene (6 bases). Germline CDR1 reads SGHDT; CDR2 reads YYEEEE. The CDR3 runs to 14 residues. The V and J ends lost 6 bases and 5 bases respectively, with 18 bases between them.

This chain links TRBV28 with TRBJ2-6; 9 bases match TRBD1. The ends lost 8 bases at V and 6 bases at J; junction bases unmatched: 11. CDR1 and CDR2 from the germline V gene are MDHEN and SYDVKM. This CDR3 comprises 16 residues. The CDR3: CASGRGQGVEANVLTF. CDR3 DNA: TGTGCCAGCGGACGGGGACAGGGTGTGGAGGCCAACGTCCTGACTTTC.

For the CDR3, the DNA is TGTGCCAGCAGCCCAGGCGCCGGGACAGGGAGTCACTATGGCTACACCTTC. This sequence encodes CASSPGAGTGSHYGYTF. The rearrangement joins TRBV5-5 to TRBJ1-2, with 9 bases lining up with TRBD1. Germline V CDR1 and CDR2: SGHKS, YYEKEE (reference sequence). V was pared by 4 bases and J by 3 bases, with 13 bases of the junction left unmatched. The CDR3 is made up of 17 amino acids.

This chain connects TRBV9 to TRBJ1-4; D is unresolved. Germline assignment: CDR1 SGDLS and CDR2 YYNGEE. Trimming took 8 bases from V and 0 from J, leaving 14 bases between them. The length of the CDR3 is 15 residues. This chain's CDR3 is CASSPRTATNEKLFF. CDR3 sequence (DNA): TGTGCCAGTTCGCCCCGGACTGCAACTAATGAAAAACTGTTTTTT.

Notes on this clone: Other DNA sequences in this specimen translate into the identical CDR3. The J gene is TRBJ1-6, the V gene TRBV4-3; 9 nucleotides agree with TRBD1. The CDR3 is made up of 15 amino acids. Germline V gene sequence: CDR1 LGHNA, CDR2 YSLEER. The V and J ends lost 3 bases and 5 bases, in that order; junction bases with no gene match: 2. CDR3 region: CASSHRTGDNSPLHF. The CDR3 nucleotides read TGCGCCAGCAGCCATCGGACAGGGGATAATTCACCCCTCCACTTT.

The chain uses TRBV2 and TRBJ1-2; perhaps TRBD1 as D (5 bases). Per the germline V gene, CDR1 is SNHLY and CDR2 is FYNNEI. Trimming took off 2 bases at V and 7 bases at J, with 11 bases between the two ends. CDR3 length: 13 amino acids. CDR3 bases: TGTGCCAGCAGTGAATCGGGGGGGGGTGGCTACACCTTC. It yields the protein CASSESGGGGYTF.

This clone has only a few counts. V gene TRBV27 combines with J gene TRBJ2-7, with TRBD2 identical over 10 bases. J gave up 3 bases and V 4 bases, and 3 bases lay outside the gene matches. Germline CDR1 is MNHEY and CDR2 is SMNVEV (reference sequence). This CDR3 has 14 amino acids. The CDR3 DNA reads as TGTGCCAGCAGTTCAAGACTAGCGGGCTACGAGCAGTACTTC. This sequence encodes CASSSRLAGYEQYF.

This chain uses TRBV4-3 with TRBJ1-1; perhaps TRBD1 as D (6 bases). The CDR3 contains 14 residues. CDR1 and CDR2 from the germline V gene are LGHNA and YSLEER. V was shortened by 0 bases and J by 10 bases, with 15 bases between the two germline ends. CDR3 residues: CASSQDRQDGGAFF. CDR3 nucleotide sequence: TGCGCCAGCAGCCAAGATAGACAGGACGGCGGAGCTTTCTTT.

This sequence joins TRBV28 and TRBJ2-7, with a weak D call TRBD1 (6 bases). Germline lookup yields CDR1 MDHEN and CDR2 SYDVKM. The ends were cut back, 8 bases at V and 0 bases at J, with 23 bases in the middle. This CDR3 has 17 amino acids. The CDR3 protein is CASLGEAAGDLSYEQYF. The CDR3 DNA reads TGTGCCAGCCTAGGCGAGGCAGCAGGGGACCTCTCCTACGAGCAGTACTTC.

Only a few counts were recorded for this clone. This sequence joins TRBV9 and TRBJ2-2; tentative D call: TRBD2 (5 bases). V was cut by 5 bases and J by 1 base, with 9 bases left in between. Germline values: CDR1 SGDLS, CDR2 YYNGEE. CDR3 length: 14 amino acids. CDR3 coding DNA: TGTGCCAGCAGGAGGGCAGGGAACACCGGGGAGCTGTTTTTT. Translating it yields CASRRAGNTGELFF.

The chain recombines TRBV6-6 with TRBJ2-3; a weak D match, TRBD2 (7 bases). CDR3 length: 14 residues. The V end lost 5 bases, the J end lost 4 bases, and 13 bases lay between the germline ends. The germline V gene has CDR1 MNHNY and CDR2 SVGAGI (reference sequence). In DNA, the CDR3 is TGTGCCAGCAGTCCAACGGGGGGCCCAGATACGCAGTATTTT. Translating gives CASSPTGGPDTQYF.

This clone was detected a few times. The chain links TRBV6-5 to TRBJ1-2; 9 bases are shared with TRBD1. This CDR3 is built from 13 residues. Per the germline V gene, CDR1 is MNHEY and CDR2 is SVGAGI. Losses at the gene ends were 7 bases for V and 3 bases for J; bases not matched to a gene: 3. CDR3 nucleotides: TGTGCCAGCACCGGGGACAGGGACTATGGCTACACCTTC. Translating it yields CASTGDRDYGYTF.

The chain employs TRBV27 and TRBJ2-7; perhaps TRBD1 as D (6 bases). Trimming removed 3 bases from V and 3 bases from J, with 15 bases in between. This CDR3 spans 15 amino acids. Germline assignment: CDR1 MNHEY and CDR2 SMNVEV (reference sequence). The CDR3 loop reads CASSLSGTPDYEQYF. DNA for the CDR3: TGTGCCAGCAGTTTGAGTGGGACACCCGACTACGAGCAGTACTTC.

V is TRBV6-5 and J is TRBJ2-5; D is unclear. V was shortened by 9 bases and J by 0 bases, with 11 bases between the two germline ends. CDR3 size: 13 residues. The germline V gene has CDR1 MNHEY and CDR2 SVGAGI. CDR3 nucleotide sequence: TGTGCCAGTGGGCTTTCCTACCAAGAGACCCAGTACTTC. Protein product: CASGLSYQETQYF.

This chain connects TRBV13 to TRBJ1-5, with D possibly TRBD1 on 5 matching bases. The germline V gene has CDR1 PRHDT and CDR2 FYEKMQ (reference sequence). V lost 5 bases and J 4 bases, leaving 15 bases between the germline ends. CDR3 size: 15 residues. CDR3 DNA: TGTGCCAGCAGCCCCGGGAGGGGTGGGAATCAGCCCCAGCATTTT. Amino acid sequence: CASSPGRGGNQPQHF.

The chain carries TRBV29-1 and TRBJ2-1; the match to TRBD2 covers 8 bases. The V segment lost 4 bases and the J segment 0 bases; nucleotides outside the gene matches: 11. The CDR3 contains 17 residues. Germline V gene lookup returns CDR1 SQVTM and CDR2 ANQGSEA. The CDR3 DNA sequence: TGCAGCGTTGTAGTGACTAGCGATTCCTACTCCTACAATGAGCAGTTCTTC. Protein: CSVVVTSDSYSYNEQFF.

This clone was observed a handful of times. This sequence joins TRBV5-6 and TRBJ1-6; maybe TRBD1 (5 bases). Germline CDR1 is SGHDT and CDR2 is YYEEEE. Trimming shortened V by 2 bases and J by 9 bases, and 9 bases separated the two germline ends. This CDR3 spans 13 amino acids. The CDR3 DNA reads TGTGCCAGCAGCTTAAGGAGGGGTTCACCCCTCCACTTT. This translates into CASSLRRGSPLHF.

The rearrangement uses TRBV9 and TRBJ2-1, with D unresolved. This CDR3 region has 15 residues. V gave up 0 bases and J gave up 10 bases, with 17 bases separating them. Germline values: CDR1 SGDLS, CDR2 YYNGEE. CDR3 protein: CASSVEWVGVSEQFF. The CDR3 coding sequence is TGTGCCAGCAGCGTAGAATGGGTCGGAGTCAGCGAGCAGTTCTTC.

CDR3: CASSLGAGGTDTQYF. CDR3 nucleotides: TGTGCCAGCAGTTTAGGGGCAGGGGGCACAGATACGCAGTATTTT. The gene calls are TRBV28 and TRBJ2-3, with D possibly TRBD1 on 6 matching bases. Germline-derived CDR1 and CDR2 are MDHEN and SYDVKM. Trimming stripped 2 bases from V and 1 base from J, with 10 bases between. This CDR3 region has 15 residues.

This chain uses TRBV6-1 with TRBJ2-1, with 10 bases lining up with TRBD2. The V gene end was trimmed by 3 bases and the J gene end by 3 bases; junction bases not matched to a gene: 8. There are 17 residues in the CDR3. Germline loops: CDR1 MNHNS, CDR2 SASEGT. This CDR3 is CASSDELAGGVYNEQFF. The CDR3 DNA reads as TGTGCCAGCAGTGATGAATTAGCGGGAGGAGTCTACAATGAGCAGTTCTTC.

As DNA, the CDR3 is TGTGCCAGCAGCGTAGGTTCTAGCGGTGGTACGCAGTATTTT. Translation: CASSVGSSGGTQYF. The genes are TRBV9 and TRBJ2-3, with TRBD2 matching over 7 bases. Germline CDR1 and CDR2: SGDLS and YYNGEE. V lost 0 bases and J lost 8; bases outside the gene matches: 6. The CDR3 has 14 amino acids.

This clone was seen only a few times. The chain has TRBV7-8 and TRBJ2-7, with D maybe TRBD2 (6 bases). The CDR3 sequence is 15 residues long. Trimming removed 6 bases at V and 7 bases at J, with 22 bases between. The V gene's germline CDR1 is SGHVS and CDR2 FQNEAQ. DNA for the CDR3: TGTGCCAGCAGTCCCCCGCCGGGCCAGGCGGGAGAGCAGTACTTC. Translating gives CASSPPPGQAGEQYF.

The chain is built from TRBV7-2 and TRBJ2-5; no reliable D call. CDR1 SGHTA and CDR2 FQGNSA come from the germline V gene. V gave up 3 bases and J gave up 8 bases, with 10 bases separating them. The CDR3 extends over 12 amino acids. CDR3 DNA sequence: TGTGCCAGCAGCTTCCCCCGAGGAACCCAGTACTTC. Protein sequence: CASSFPRGTQYF.

The CDR3: CASSLTGLNTEAFF. CDR3 nucleotides: TGCGCCAGCAGCCTCACAGGGTTGAACACTGAAGCTTTCTTT. The rearrangement uses TRBV4-3 and TRBJ1-1; TRBD1 is a possible D gene (6 bases). Germline V gene lookup returns CDR1 LGHNA and CDR2 YSLEER. This CDR3 has 14 amino acids. Trimming stripped 4 bases from V and 0 bases from J, with 9 bases between.

In this sample, this clone turned up a few times. V usage is TRBV7-8 and J usage is TRBJ1-1; TRBD1 matches at 9 bases. The CDR3 loop spans 15 amino acids. Germline trimming cut 1 base from V and 4 bases from J; bases unmatched to any gene: 4. From germline, CDR1 is SGHVS and CDR2 FQNEAQ. The chain's CDR3 is CASSLGETGGTEAFF. The CDR3 nucleotides read TGTGCCAGCAGCTTAGGAGAGACAGGGGGCACTGAAGCTTTCTTT.

The chain employs TRBV7-9 and TRBJ2-3; 7 nucleotides line up with TRBD2. The trim removed 1 base at V and 5 bases at J, leaving 3 bases unmatched. Germline loops: CDR1 SEHNR, CDR2 FQNEAQ (reference sequence). The CDR3 spans 14 residues. The CDR3: CASSLVREGDTQYF. CDR3 nucleotide sequence: TGTGCCAGCAGCTTAGTCAGGGAGGGAGATACGCAGTATTTT.

This clone came up once. The chain combines TRBV19 with TRBJ2-7; 8 bases are shared with TRBD1. V lost 7 bases to trimming and J lost 3 bases; unmatched junction nucleotides: 8. CDR3 length: 14 amino acids. Germline CDR1 and CDR2: LNHDA and SQIVND (reference sequence). The CDR3 sequence is CASNVSGQGYEQYF. The DNA for the CDR3 is TGTGCCAGTAATGTCTCTGGACAGGGCTACGAGCAGTACTTC.

V is TRBV6-5 and J is TRBJ2-7; 10 nucleotides match TRBD1. In germline, CDR1 is MNHEY, CDR2 SVGAGI. This CDR3 contains 14 residues. After removal of 4 bases from V and 4 bases from J, the junction contained 4 bases not matched to a gene. The chain's CDR3 is CASSFRDRGYEQYF. The CDR3 DNA sequence: TGTGCCAGCAGTTTCCGGGACAGGGGATACGAGCAGTACTTC.